Detailed here is one TCR beta chain. Antigen: not known. These data come from a study of identical twins. Study results and caveats: Shared out-of-frame alpha sequences (those common to twins) showed excess low generation probability. Insertions ran lower in abundant cord blood beta clonotypes, though not in memory repertoires.

TCRdb recomputed calls from the 5' RACE reads with MiXCR, one row per CDR3 protein. Here the sample spans 220,000 or so distinct CDR3 sequences, about 7% being singletons. Among all donors, each was a healthy Caucasian. The same data also contributed to another study, on yellow fever vaccine responses in identical twins.

This sequence was found in a woman younger than 35 in good health. Sequences were obtained from memory (CD45RO+) T cells sorted from blood.

Here the CDR3 reads CASSKNRDTEAFF. CDR3 in DNA: TGTGCCAGCTCTAAAAACAGGGATACTGAAGCTTTCTTT. The chain recombines TRBV18 with TRBJ1-1, with D possibly being TRBD1 (6 bases). The CDR3 totals 13 residues. CDR1 KGHSH and CDR2 LQKENI come from the germline V gene. The V end lost 6 bases, the J end lost 5 bases, and 13 bases lay between the germline ends.